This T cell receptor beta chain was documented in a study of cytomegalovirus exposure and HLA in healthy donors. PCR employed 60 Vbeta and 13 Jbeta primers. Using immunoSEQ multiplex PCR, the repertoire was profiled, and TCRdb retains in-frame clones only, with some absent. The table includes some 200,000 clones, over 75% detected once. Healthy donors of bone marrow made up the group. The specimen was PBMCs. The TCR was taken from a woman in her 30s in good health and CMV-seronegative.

For the CDR3, the DNA is TGTGCCAGCTCGAGGACTAGCTTCGACGAGCAGTACTTC. It yields the protein CASSRTSFDEQYF. The chain has TRBV18 and TRBJ2-7; TRBD2 matches 8 bases. V was clipped by 6 bases and J by 5 bases; unmatched bases: 6. This CDR3 comprises 13 residues. Germline CDR1 is KGHSH and CDR2 is LQKENI.